These 29 T cell receptor beta chains came from one sample sequenced in a study of T cells in Graves' hyperthyroidism and ophthalmopathy. Template material for amplifying TCR beta CDR3 regions consisted of RNA transcripts. The TCR CDR3 was amplified in a first-round RT-PCR using the HTBI primer set. MiXCR was run by TCRdb on the multiplex PCR reads, yielding one entry per CDR3 protein. This sample yields 300,000 to 350,000 distinct CDR3 sequences, of which about 15% are seen a single time; approximately 23% belongs to the top ten. The sample comprised blood. All receptors derive from a woman aged 25 to 39 with Graves' hyperthyroidism.

In regard to this clonotype: The junction departs from the called germline gene at one end, perhaps through a read error. The J gene is TRBJ2-2, the V gene TRBV11-2; TRBD2 is a possible D gene (6 bases). The CDR3 has 17 amino acids. In germline, CDR1 is SGHAT, CDR2 FQNNGV. CDR3 region: CASSSTSGTHRTGGLFF. Here the CDR3 DNA reads TGTGCCAGCAGCTCCACGTCCGGGACCCACCGTACCGGGGGGCTGTTTTTT.

CDR3 loop: CASEPGTGIPDEQFF. DNA of the CDR3: TGTGCCTCAGAGCCCGGGACAGGGATACCGGATGAGCAGTTCTTC. The rearrangement links TRBV10-3 to TRBJ2-1; 9 bases match TRBD1. Germline loops: CDR1 ENHRY, CDR2 SYGVKD. Losses at the gene ends were 11 bases for V and 8 bases for J; bases not matched to a gene: 16. The CDR3 sequence is 15 residues long.

This clonotype has more than one count but fewer than ten. The chain has TRBV24-1 and TRBJ2-7; 7 nucleotides line up with TRBD1. Per the germline V gene, CDR1 is KGHDR and CDR2 is SFDVKD. The ends lost 9 bases at V and 2 bases at J; junction bases unmatched: 12. This CDR3 has 15 amino acids. The chain's CDR3 is CATGSPRDRAYEQYF. As DNA, the CDR3 is TGTGCCACCGGATCTCCCCGGGACAGAGCCTACGAGCAGTACTTC.

This clonotype has ten or more counts. In nucleotides, the CDR3 is TGTGCCAGCAGCTTCATGGCGGGAGGATCAACCCACGAGCAGTACTTC. It is translated as CASSFMAGGSTHEQYF. The V and J genes are TRBV5-5 and TRBJ2-7; 8 positions match TRBD2. The junction had 12 bases not matched to a gene; V was cut back by 2 bases and J by 5 bases. This CDR3 contains 16 residues. Per the germline V gene, CDR1 is SGHKS and CDR2 is YYEKEE (reference sequence).

As regards this clonotype: One base away lies a much larger clone, so this may be a sequencing read error. The chain joins TRBV6-2 or TRBV6-3 to TRBJ2-3, with D perhaps matching TRBD2 (6 bases). Germline V CDR1 and CDR2: MNHEY, SVGEGT. The CDR3 runs to 14 residues. Trimming pared 7 bases from V and 4 bases from J, leaving 15 bases between. The CDR3 sequence: CASTQWGDADTQYF. CDR3 coding DNA: TGTGCCAGCACTCAGTGGGGGGACGCAGATACGCAGTATTTT.

This clonotype was recorded many times. This chain links TRBV11-2 with TRBJ2-5; D is possibly TRBD1 (7 bases). With 6 bases removed from V and 7 bases from J, the gap between germline ends came to 15 bases. The CDR3 has 13 amino acids. Germline CDR1 and CDR2: SGHAT and FQNNGV. CDR3 in amino acids: CASSSGGPSTQYF. The CDR3 DNA reads as TGTGCCAGCAGTTCAGGGGGGCCCTCGACCCAGTACTTC.

This clonotype occurred a few times. The chain has TRBV30 and TRBJ2-1, with 9 bases fitting TRBD2. J lost 8 bases, V lost 2 bases, and 13 bases had no gene match. CDR1 and CDR2 (germline): GTSNPN, SVGIG (reference sequence). CDR3 length: 16 residues. The CDR3 nucleotides read TGTGCCTGGAGTCAACCCGGGGCGGGAGGGTCACATGAGCAGTTCTTC. Its protein product is CAWSQPGAGGSHEQFF.

The CDR3 sequence is CSARSQGNSYEQYF. In DNA form, the CDR3 reads TGCAGTGCTAGATCACAGGGGAACTCCTACGAGCAGTACTTC. The chain combines TRBV20-1 with TRBJ2-7; 7 bases line up with TRBD1. Germline lookup yields CDR1 DFQATT and CDR2 SNEGSKA (reference sequence). This CDR3 comprises 14 residues. The V gene end was trimmed by 2 bases and the J gene end by 0 bases; junction bases not matched to a gene: 4.

This clonotype was recorded at least ten times. The CDR3 reads CSARPGQGHLGFSPLHF. CDR3 coding DNA: TGCAGTGCCCGCCCGGGACAGGGTCACCTCGGTTTTTCACCCCTCCACTTT. V usage is TRBV20-1 and J usage is TRBJ1-6, with TRBD1 identical over 9 bases. Trimming at V came to 6 bases and at J to 9 bases, leaving 18 bases not matched to a gene. Germline assignment: CDR1 DFQATT and CDR2 SNEGSKA (reference sequence). This CDR3 is built from 17 residues.

This clonotype has more than one count but fewer than ten. The chain joins TRBV9 to TRBJ2-5; 14 nucleotides agree with TRBD2. After removal of 0 bases from V and 4 bases from J, the junction contained 2 bases not matched to a gene. Germline V gene data show CDR1 as SGDLS and CDR2 as YYNGEE. The length of the CDR3 is 16 residues. The CDR3 DNA reads TGTGCCAGCAGCGTAGGACTAGCGGGAGGGCGAGAGACCCAGTACTTC. This encodes CASSVGLAGGRETQYF.

Many counts were recorded for this clonotype. J is TRBJ2-1 and V is TRBV6-1, with 8 bases matching TRBD2. The trim removed 6 bases at V and 8 bases at J, leaving 9 bases unmatched. The CDR3 spans 14 residues. Germline loops: CDR1 MNHNS, CDR2 SASEGT. The DNA of the CDR3 is TGTGCCAGCAGCCTAGGACTAGCTATGGATGAGCAGTTCTTC. Protein: CASSLGLAMDEQFF.

The J gene is TRBJ2-2, the V gene TRBV7-2, with a weak D call TRBD2 (5 bases). Trimming removed 1 base at V and 5 bases at J, with 11 bases between. Per the germline V gene, CDR1 is SGHTA and CDR2 is FQGNSA. CDR3 size: 15 residues. The CDR3 sequence: CASSLDSSRTGELFF. The DNA for the CDR3 is TGTGCCAGCAGCTTAGATTCTAGCCGTACCGGGGAGCTGTTTTTT.

This clonotype was detected many times. This chain links TRBV27 with TRBJ2-7, with TRBD2 identical over 11 bases. V lost 8 bases, J lost 3 bases, and 6 bases stayed unmatched. Germline lookup yields CDR1 MNHEY and CDR2 SMNVEV (reference sequence). The CDR3 contains 14 residues. Here the CDR3 reads CASSLLAGDYEQYF. The CDR3 coding sequence is TGTGCCAGCTCACTACTAGCGGGAGACTACGAGCAGTACTTC.

This clonotype was seen a handful of times. The chain recombines TRBV4-3 with TRBJ1-5; D remains ambiguous. The CDR3 has 16 residues. CDR1 LGHNA and CDR2 YSLEER come from the germline V gene. V lost 0 bases and J lost 4, with 13 bases in between. As DNA, the CDR3 is TGCGCCAGCAGCCAAGAAGTACTTTTCTTAAATCAGCCCCAGCATTTT. It translates to CASSQEVLFLNQPQHF.

This clonotype was counted ten times or more. This chain connects TRBV28 to TRBJ2-7; D possibly corresponds to TRBD1 (5 bases). Germline CDR1 reads MDHEN; CDR2 reads SYDVKM. The CDR3 consists of 15 residues. The V end lost 7 bases, the J end lost 1 base, and 17 bases lay between the germline ends. This chain's CDR3 is CASTPRGSASYEQYF. The CDR3 nucleotides read TGTGCCAGCACCCCAAGGGGCAGCGCTTCCTACGAGCAGTACTTC.

This clonotype was observed a few times. This sequence joins TRBV28 and TRBJ2-1; 8 nucleotides agree with TRBD2. V gave up 10 bases and J gave up 0 bases; unmatched junction bases: 5. The CDR3 consists of 14 residues. Germline values: CDR1 MDHEN, CDR2 SYDVKM. The chain's CDR3 is CAIKRETSYNEQFF. The CDR3 coding sequence is TGTGCCATCAAGCGGGAGACCTCCTACAATGAGCAGTTCTTC.

The rearrangement links TRBV5-1 to TRBJ2-5, with TRBD1 matching 8 bases. In germline, CDR1 is SGHRS, CDR2 YFSETQ. This CDR3 is built from 14 residues. The V segment lost 4 bases and the J segment 5 bases; nucleotides outside the gene matches: 7. As DNA, the CDR3 is TGCGCCAGCAGCCAACGGACAGGGAGGGAGACCCAGTACTTC. Translated: CASSQRTGRETQYF.

This clonotype was seen ten or more times. V is TRBV20-1 and J is TRBJ2-3; D unresolved. The germline V and J ends were trimmed by 3 bases and 0 bases, with 13 bases remaining between them. This CDR3 comprises 15 residues. Germline V gene data show CDR1 as DFQATT and CDR2 as SNEGSKA (reference sequence). In nucleotides, the CDR3 is TGCAGTGCTAGGCCCTATGGCCTGAGCACAGATACGCAGTATTTT. Translating gives CSARPYGLSTDTQYF.

This clonotype was recorded at least ten times. The rearrangement joins TRBV5-4 to TRBJ2-7; tentative D call: TRBD1 (5 bases). Per germline, CDR1 SGHNT and CDR2 YYREEE (reference sequence). The CDR3 spans 14 residues. V lost 2 bases to trimming and J lost 3 bases, with 12 bases between them. This CDR3 reads CASSFEDNRYEQYF. The CDR3 region has the DNA TGTGCCAGCAGCTTTGAGGACAACCGCTACGAGCAGTACTTC.

This clonotype was picked up a small number of times. An end of the junction differs from the germline gene, which may be a read error. This rearrangement joins TRBV11-2 to TRBJ2-3, with 8 bases aligning to TRBD1. CDR1 is SGHAT, CDR2 FQNNGV, per germline. The CDR3 runs to 16 residues. Here the CDR3 DNA reads TGTGCCAGCAGCTGGCGCGGACAGGGTAGGACAGATACGCGGTATTTT. Translation: CASSWRGQGRTDTRYF. Supplemented by reference TRBV11-2 and TRBJ2-3, the full variable domain reads EAGVAQSPRYKIIEKRQSVAFWCNPISGHATLYWYQQILGQGPKLLIQFQNNGVVDDSQLPKDRFSAERLKGVDSTLKIQPAKLEDSAVYLCASSWRGQGRTDTRYFGPGTRLTVL.

This rearrangement joins TRBV27 to TRBJ2-3; no clear D. V shed 7 bases and J shed 6 bases, with 29 bases lying between them. The CDR3 consists of 18 residues. CDR1 and CDR2 (germline): MNHEY, SMNVEV (reference sequence). The CDR3 DNA reads as TGTGCCAGCATGGGCTTAACCACCCCTCGGATTATATTTGATACGCAGTATTTT. Protein product: CASMGLTTPRIIFDTQYF.

Only a few counts were recorded for this clonotype. The CDR3 here is CSVPGQGSEKLFF. The CDR3 DNA reads TGCAGTGTCCCGGGACAGGGATCTGAAAAACTGTTTTTT. The chain links TRBV20-1 to TRBJ1-4, with 9 bases identical to TRBD1. This CDR3 has 13 amino acids. With 7 bases clipped from V and 7 bases from J, the junction kept 7 bases outside the gene matches. From germline, CDR1 is DFQATT and CDR2 SNEGSKA (reference sequence).

This clonotype was seen repeatedly, ten times or more. The V gene is TRBV7-9, the J gene TRBJ2-7; 10 nucleotides align to TRBD1. Germline values: CDR1 SEHNR, CDR2 FQNEAQ (reference sequence). The CDR3 contains 15 residues. The trim removed 8 bases at V and 3 bases at J, leaving 10 bases unmatched. Here the CDR3 reads CASLGPGQGIYEQYF. The CDR3 region has the DNA TGTGCCAGCTTAGGTCCGGGACAGGGGATCTACGAGCAGTACTTC.

In its sample, this clonotype was seen a few times. The rearrangement uses TRBV28 and TRBJ2-1, with D unclear. V lost 5 bases and J 9 bases, leaving 20 bases between the germline ends. The CDR3 contains 15 residues. Per germline, CDR1 MDHEN and CDR2 SYDVKM. CDR3: CASSEVYPKKTEQFF. The DNA of the CDR3 is TGTGCCAGCAGTGAGGTCTATCCTAAGAAAACTGAGCAGTTCTTC. The whole variable domain, remainder taken from reference TRBV28 and TRBJ2-1, is DVKVTQSSRYLVKRTGEKVFLECVQDMDHENMFWYRQDPGLGLRLIYFSYDVKMKEKGDIPEGYSVSREKKERFSLILESASTNQTSMYLCASSEVYPKKTEQFFGPGTRLTVL.

This clonotype was detected many times. The chain is built from TRBV20-1 and TRBJ1-1; 7 bases align to TRBD1. Germline assignment: CDR1 DFQATT and CDR2 SNEGSKA (reference sequence). The CDR3 is made up of 15 amino acids. V trimming: 6 bases; J trimming: 3 bases; junction bases outside the gene matches: 13. The CDR3 region is CSALGAGGEDTEAFF. The CDR3 DNA reads TGCAGTGCCTTGGGAGCAGGGGGGGAGGACACTGAAGCTTTCTTT.

The chain uses TRBV14 and TRBJ2-1; 10 bases agree with TRBD2. Germline values: CDR1 SGHDN, CDR2 FVKESK. The CDR3 loop spans 16 amino acids. V was pared by 2 bases and J by 5 bases, with 6 bases of the junction left unmatched. CDR3 protein: CASSQILTSGNNEQFF. In DNA, the CDR3 is TGTGCCAGCAGCCAAATCCTTACTAGCGGGAACAATGAGCAGTTCTTC.

The chain joins TRBV19 to TRBJ2-1; TRBD2 matches at 15 bases. The germline V gene encodes CDR1 LNHDA and CDR2 SQIVND (reference sequence). V shed 8 bases, J shed 1 base, and the junction held 9 bases outside the gene matches. The CDR3 spans 18 residues. The CDR3 here is CASGGRTSGRGSYNEQFF. The DNA of the CDR3 is TGTGCCAGTGGAGGGAGGACTAGCGGGAGGGGGTCCTACAATGAGCAGTTCTTC.

This clonotype occurred many times. The chain uses TRBV29-1 and TRBJ1-5; D might be TRBD1 (5 bases). V was shortened by 4 bases and J by 4 bases, with 8 bases between the two germline ends. This CDR3 spans 12 amino acids. The germline V gene encodes CDR1 SQVTM and CDR2 ANQGSEA. CDR3 sequence reads: CSVAEGNQPQHF. CDR3 DNA: TGCAGCGTTGCAGAGGGGAATCAGCCCCAGCATTTT. Based on the CDR3 plus reference TRBV29-1 and TRBJ1-5, the full variable domain is SAVISQKPSRDICQRGTSLTIQCQVDSQVTMMFWYRQQPGQSLTLIATANQGSEATYESGFVIDKFPISRPNLTFSTLTVSNMSPEDSSIYLCSVAEGNQPQHFGDGTRLSIL.

The rearrangement uses TRBV9 and TRBJ2-7, with 12 bases matching TRBD2. The end of the DNA aligns better with TRBJ2-1, so the J call may be wrong. The CDR3 runs 15 residues. Germline loops: CDR1 SGDLS, CDR2 YYNGEE. The CDR3 nucleotides read TGTGCCAGCAGCGTAGCAACTAGCGGGAGGAACGAGCAGTTCTTC. It yields the protein CASSVATSGRNEQFF.